This T cell receptor (beta chain) derives from a study of blood T cell repertoires in COVID-19. The repertoire was sequenced with immunoSEQ multiplex PCR; TCRdb's copy has only in-frame clones and lacks some. The sample holds 15,000 to 20,000 clones, around 81% seen once. Sequencing used peripheral blood. The receptor comes from a man aged 40-49 years with active or convalescent COVID-19.

CDR3 region: CASSESGAGGVDGYTF. In DNA, the CDR3 is TGTGCCAGCAGTGAATCGGGTGCAGGGGGCGTCGATGGCTACACCTTC. The chain combines TRBV25-1 with TRBJ1-2, with TRBD1 identical over 8 bases. The V and J ends lost 1 base and 6 bases, in that order; junction bases with no gene match: 10. The CDR3 is 16 residues long. Germline CDR1 reads MGHDK; CDR2 reads SYGVNS.